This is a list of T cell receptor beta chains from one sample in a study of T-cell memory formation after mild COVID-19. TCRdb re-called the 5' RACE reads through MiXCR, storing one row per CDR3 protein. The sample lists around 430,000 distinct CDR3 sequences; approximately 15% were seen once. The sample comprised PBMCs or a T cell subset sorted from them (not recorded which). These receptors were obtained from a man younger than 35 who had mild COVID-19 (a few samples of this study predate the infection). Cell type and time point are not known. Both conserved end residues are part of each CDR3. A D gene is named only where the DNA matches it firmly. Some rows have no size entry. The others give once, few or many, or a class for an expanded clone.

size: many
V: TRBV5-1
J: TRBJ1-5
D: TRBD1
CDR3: CASSFGTGNQPQHF
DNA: TGCGCCAGCAGCTTTGGGACAGGCAATCAGCCCCAGCATTTT

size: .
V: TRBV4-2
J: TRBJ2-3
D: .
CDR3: CASSQAARATDTQYF
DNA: TGTGCCAGCAGCCAAGCTGCCCGGGCCACAGATACGCAGTATTTT

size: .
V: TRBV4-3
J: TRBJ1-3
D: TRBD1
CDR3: CASSQSDRFENTIYF
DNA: TGCGCCAGCAGCCAATCGGACAGGTTTGAAAACACCATATATTTT

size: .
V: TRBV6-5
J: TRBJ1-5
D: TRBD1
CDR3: CASSSSTRGYQPQHF
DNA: TGTGCCAGCAGTTCGTCGACCAGGGGGTATCAGCCCCAGCATTTT

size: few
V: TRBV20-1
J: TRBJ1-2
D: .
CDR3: CSARAVPGGTYGYTF
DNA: TGCAGTGCTAGAGCTGTGCCCGGCGGAACCTATGGCTACACCTTC

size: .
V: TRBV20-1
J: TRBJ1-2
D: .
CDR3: CSARKTDGPNYGYTF
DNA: TGCAGTGCTAGAAAAACGGACGGACCTAACTATGGCTACACCTTC

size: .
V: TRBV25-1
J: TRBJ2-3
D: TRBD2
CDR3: CASSEGLAGGPPTDTQYF
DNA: TGTGCCAGCAGTGAAGGACTAGCGGGGGGTCCCCCGACAGATACGCAGTATTTT

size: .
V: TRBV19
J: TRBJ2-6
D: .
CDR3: CASSPRATSSGANVLTF
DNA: TGTGCCAGTAGTCCTCGGGCCACTAGCTCTGGGGCCAACGTCCTGACTTTC

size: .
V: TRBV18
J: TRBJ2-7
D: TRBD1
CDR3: CASSPGQGTYEQYF
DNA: TGTGCCAGCTCGCCGGGACAGGGGACGTACGAGCAGTACTTC

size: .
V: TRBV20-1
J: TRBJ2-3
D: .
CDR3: CSARGPPAGADTQYF
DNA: TGCAGTGCTAGAGGTCCCCCCGCTGGCGCAGATACGCAGTATTTT

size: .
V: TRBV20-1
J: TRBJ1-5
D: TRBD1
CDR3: CSATGGGGVSNQPQHF
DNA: TGCAGTGCGACAGGGGGCGGAGGGGTCAGCAATCAGCCCCAGCATTTT

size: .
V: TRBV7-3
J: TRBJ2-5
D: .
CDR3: CASSLTGQRFGETQYF
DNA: TGTGCCAGCAGCTTAACTGGACAGAGATTTGGGGAGACCCAGTACTTC

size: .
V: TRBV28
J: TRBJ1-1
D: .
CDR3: CASFPLALVTEAFF
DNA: TGTGCCAGTTTCCCGCTCGCTCTCGTAACTGAAGCTTTCTTT

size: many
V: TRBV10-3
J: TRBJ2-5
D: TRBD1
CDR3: CAISWTGADGTQYF
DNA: TGTGCCATCAGTTGGACAGGAGCTGACGGGACCCAGTACTTC

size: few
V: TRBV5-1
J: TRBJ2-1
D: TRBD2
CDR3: CASSPGSGGSYNEQFF
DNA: TGCGCCAGCAGCCCGGGTAGCGGGGGATCCTACAATGAGCAGTTCTTC

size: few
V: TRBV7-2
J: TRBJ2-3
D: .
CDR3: CASSPPGLADTQYF
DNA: TGTGCCAGCAGCCCCCCCGGGCTAGCTGATACGCAGTATTTT

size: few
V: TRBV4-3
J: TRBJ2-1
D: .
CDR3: CASSQEAGTVSYNEQFF
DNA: TGCGCCAGCAGCCAAGAGGCCGGGACCGTCTCCTACAATGAGCAGTTCTTC

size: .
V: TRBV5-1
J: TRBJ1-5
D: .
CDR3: CASSPTPGNQPQHF
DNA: TGCGCCAGCAGCCCCACCCCGGGCAATCAGCCCCAGCATTTT

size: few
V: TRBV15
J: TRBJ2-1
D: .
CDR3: CATSRVYNEQFF
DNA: TGTGCCACCAGCAGGGTATACAATGAGCAGTTCTTC

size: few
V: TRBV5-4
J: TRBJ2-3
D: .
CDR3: CASSFRVTDTQYF
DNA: TGTGCCAGCAGCTTCAGGGTCACAGATACGCAGTATTTT

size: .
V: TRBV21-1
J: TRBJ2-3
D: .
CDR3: CASSKTLGGQAFTDTQYF
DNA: TGTGCCAGCAGCAAGACTCTGGGGGGGCAGGCATTCACAGATACGCAGTATTTT

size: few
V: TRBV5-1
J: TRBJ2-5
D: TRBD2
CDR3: CASSLGVAGDGETQYF
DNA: TGCGCCAGCAGCTTGGGGGTAGCGGGGGACGGAGAGACCCAGTACTTC

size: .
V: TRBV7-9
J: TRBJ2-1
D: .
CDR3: CASISPRYNEQFF
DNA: TGTGCCAGCATCTCGCCGAGGTACAATGAGCAGTTCTTC

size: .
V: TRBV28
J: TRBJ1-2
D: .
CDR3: CASEEGREGYTF
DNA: TGTGCCAGCGAAGAGGGGCGGGAGGGCTACACCTTC

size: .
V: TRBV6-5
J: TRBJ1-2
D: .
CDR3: CASSYSRGQNYGYTF
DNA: TGTGCCAGCAGTTACTCACGGGGGCAAAACTATGGCTACACCTTC

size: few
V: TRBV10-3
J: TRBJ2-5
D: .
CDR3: CAISAGQQETQYF
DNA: TGTGCCATCAGTGCCGGACAGCAAGAGACCCAGTACTTC

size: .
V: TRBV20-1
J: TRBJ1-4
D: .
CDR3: CSAGNEKLFF
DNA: TGCAGTGCTGGAAATGAAAAACTGTTTTTT

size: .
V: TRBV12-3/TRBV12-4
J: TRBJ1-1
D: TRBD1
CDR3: CASTDSGTGNTEAFF
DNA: TGTGCCAGCACCGATTCAGGGACAGGGAACACTGAAGCTTTCTTT

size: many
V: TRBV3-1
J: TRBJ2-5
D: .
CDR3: CASSQDAGKETQYF
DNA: TGTGCCAGCAGCCAAGATGCAGGGAAAGAGACCCAGTACTTC

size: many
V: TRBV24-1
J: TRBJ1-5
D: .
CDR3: CATSDGLISRPQHF
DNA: TGTGCCACCAGTGACGGTCTGATTAGCAGGCCCCAGCATTTT